These 10 T cell receptor beta chains originate from one sample sequenced in a study of blood T cells in healthy people across ages. Combining a sample-barcoded 5' primer with a J-beta primer mix, a second PCR ran for roughly 7 to 11 cycles. In TCRdb, the 5' RACE reads were re-called with MiXCR into one record per CDR3 protein. The sample holds hundreds of thousands of distinct CDR3 sequences, around 38% seen once. The sample taken for sequencing was blood. The source is an older man in good health.

The V call is TRBV27, the J call TRBJ1-4; D perhaps matches TRBD1 (5 bases). Germline V gene lookup returns CDR1 MNHEY and CDR2 SMNVEV (reference sequence). Trimming left V 3 bases short and J 7 bases short, with 12 bases between. CDR3 size: 14 residues. This chain's CDR3 is CASSFRQRGEKLFF. CDR3 nucleotides: TGTGCCAGCAGTTTCAGACAGCGGGGTGAAAAACTGTTTTTT.

The chain has TRBV6-1 and TRBJ2-3, with 8 bases matching TRBD2. V was pared by 2 bases and J by 7 bases, with 8 bases of the junction left unmatched. The germline gives CDR1 MNHNS, CDR2 SASEGT. The CDR3 has 15 residues. CDR3 region: CASSEMVSGKYTQYF. In DNA form, the CDR3 reads TGTGCCAGCAGTGAAATGGTTAGCGGGAAGTATACGCAGTATTTT.

This clonotype was counted many times. CDR3 DNA: TGTGCCAGCAGCCGAGACAGACGCGAGCAGTACTTC. It codes for CASSRDRREQYF. J is TRBJ2-7 and V is TRBV7-2; a possible D gene is TRBD1 (5 bases). CDR1 and CDR2 from the germline V gene are SGHTA and FQGNSA. V was pared by 5 bases and J by 6 bases, with 11 bases between. This CDR3 region has 12 residues. The entire variable domain, with the rest obtained from reference TRBV7-2 and TRBJ2-7, is as follows: GAGVSQSPSNKVTEKGKDVELRCDPISGHTALYWYRQSLGQGLEFLIYFQGNSAPDKSGLPSDRFSAERTGGSVSTLTIQRTQQEDSAVYLCASSRDRREQYFGPGTRLTVT.

The chain recombines TRBV20-1 with TRBJ2-3; the match to TRBD1 covers 10 bases. CDR3 length: 14 residues. Unmatched junction bases numbered 7, after V lost 5 bases and J lost 5 bases. The germline gives CDR1 DFQATT, CDR2 SNEGSKA (reference sequence). The CDR3, as DNA: TGCAGTGCTCACGACAGGGGGCCTGGAGATACGCAGTATTTT. Protein sequence: CSAHDRGPGDTQYF.

This chain connects TRBV20-1 to TRBJ1-5; D may be TRBD1 (6 bases). V was pared by 4 bases and J by 7 bases, with 11 bases between. The CDR3 runs to 12 residues. Germline loops: CDR1 DFQATT, CDR2 SNEGSKA (reference sequence). CDR3: CSAMGGRQPQHF. Written as DNA, the CDR3 is TGCAGTGCTATGGGGGGCCGACAGCCCCAGCATTTT.

The sample holds a few counts of this clonotype. The chain has TRBV4-3 and TRBJ2-7; TRBD1 aligns across 9 bases. From germline, CDR1 is LGHNA and CDR2 YSLEER. V shed 0 bases, J shed 6 bases, and the junction held 6 bases outside the gene matches. The CDR3 has 15 amino acids. The CDR3 DNA sequence: TGCGCCAGCAGCCAAGACCGGGACAGGGACGGCGAGCAGTACTTC. As protein: CASSQDRDRDGEQYF.

In regard to this clonotype: A much larger clone sits a single nucleotide away, making a read error possible. The chain has TRBV20-1 and TRBJ1-2, with TRBD1 identical over 8 bases. CDR3 length equals 13 residues. V dropped 3 bases and J dropped 10; count of bases not matched to a gene: 10. Germline CDR1 is DFQATT and CDR2 is SNEGSKA (reference sequence). CDR3 sequence reads: CSASPGGRDDYTF. As DNA, the CDR3 is TGCAGTGCTAGCCCAGGGGGCAGGGATGACTACACCTTC.

This clonotype was recorded a few times. V usage is TRBV27 and J usage is TRBJ1-1; 7 nucleotides match TRBD1. V shed 5 bases and J 6 bases; nucleotides not matched to a gene: 6. Germline CDR1 reads MNHEY; CDR2 reads SMNVEV (reference sequence). The CDR3 spans 13 residues. The CDR3 is CASSKDQGAEAFF. Here the CDR3 DNA reads TGTGCCAGCAGTAAGGATCAGGGGGCTGAAGCTTTCTTT.

The chain uses TRBV3-1 and TRBJ1-4; the D is unclear. CDR1 is LGHDT and CDR2 is YNNKEL in the germline V gene (reference sequence). V lost 1 base and J lost 4, with 7 bases in between. The CDR3 sequence is 14 residues long. CDR3 protein: CASSQVAVNEKLFF. The CDR3 coding sequence is TGTGCCAGCAGCCAAGTGGCTGTTAATGAAAAACTGTTTTTT.

The chain recombines TRBV7-8 with TRBJ2-5; 10 nucleotides line up with TRBD2. This CDR3 contains 16 residues. The V gene end was trimmed by 4 bases and the J gene end by 1 base; junction bases not matched to a gene: 6. Germline V gives CDR1 SGHVS, CDR2 FQNEAQ. CDR3 nucleotide sequence: TGTGCCAGCAGCTCCAGGAGCGGGGGGGCCCAAGAGACCCAGTACTTC. Encoded protein: CASSSRSGGAQETQYF.